The entry below describes one T cell receptor beta chain. This clone's antigen is unknown. Nothing much larger sits one base from this clone, and base qualities are not available. The data were taken from a study of regulatory and conventional T cells in RAG deficiency (dated by TCRdb to between 2016 and 2019). For the study in its entirety: High-throughput TCR beta sequencing was used to compare the diversity and composition of the Treg, conventional CD4+ and CD8+ T cell repertoires of RAG-deficient patients with those of healthy controls.

Conventional CD4+ T cells were purified from blood as CD25-low CD127-high cells before genomic DNA extraction. Repertoire analyses used roughly 8 healthy control donors as the comparison group. General findings and caveats noted by the study authors: For some subjects, some T-cell subset analyses were not performed. Shorter CDR3 lengths were found in all patient T-cell subsets, and >75% Treg-Tconv repertoire overlap at nucleotide and amino acid level was observed in Omenn syndrome patients. Compared with controls, Omenn syndrome and CID/AS patients had around 110-fold fewer unique TCR beta sequences in Treg cells, but only about 9.5-fold fewer in the other subsets. The CD25-high CD127-low cells sorted from Omenn syndrome patients may be peripherally activated cells rather than true Treg cells. Markedly lower Shannon entropy and higher Simpson indices were observed in RAG-deficient patients than in control T-cell subpopulations.

Libraries came from the immunoSEQ multiplex PCR assay. Genomic DNA from the sorted T-cell subsets was used to amplify and sequence rearranged TCR beta chain products. In the source study's methods: Shannon entropy and Simpson indices were used to quantify the repertoire diversity of productive TCR beta rearrangements. Clonal expansion was assessed using the summed frequency of the 100 most abundant productive TCR beta clonotypes among total reads. The TRB repertoires were evaluated with a self-reactivity index based on amino acid usage at CDR3beta positions 6 and 7. Two-way ANOVA was used for repertoire analyses, and Student t or Mann-Whitney tests were used for flow cytometric analyses. The source is immuneACCESS, and TCRdb retained only in-frame sequences with V and J called. Part of the clones is not carried over; for the studies checked, unresolved V genes explain less than half of this, and the remainder is unexplained. V and J calls and clone size follow that table, whereas D and trimming were derived from the DNA. In all, the sample holds approximately 35,000 clones, and approximately 80% of those were seen once. Around 3.4% of the sample comes from the top ten.

This sample was also put to use in a study of regulatory T cells. The second study, in turn, reports: The multiplex PCR relied on 52 forward TRBV primers and 13 reverse TRBJ primers, and amplification bias was corrected through assay-based and computational methods. Patient repertoires showed restricted unique TRB V-J pairs and skewed V and J gene usage, most marked in regulatory T cells. Between CD3G-deficient patients and healthy controls, the study compared T-cell receptor beta repertoires in sorted regulatory T cells, conventional CD4+ T cells and CD8+ T cells. Peripheral blood mononuclear cells were isolated by Ficoll density separation. Rearranged TRB loci were amplified from genomic DNA by multiplex PCR within the immunoSEQ assay. TRB amplicons were sequenced on an Illumina HiSeq platform. Raw sequences were error-filtered and aligned to reference gene sequences by custom algorithms and were subsequently analyzed with the immunoSEQ online tools. Frequencies of productive and nonproductive TRB rearrangements were assessed among unique sequences as well as among total sequences. For group comparisons, t tests, Mann-Whitney tests or two-way ANOVA were performed in Prism software.

The clonotype comes from a human donor in good health. The sample consisted of CD4+ effector T cells sorted from blood.

The CDR3 corresponds to CASNQGGTDTQYF. The nucleotide sequence is TGTGCCAGCAATCAGGGCGGCACAGATACGCAGTATTTT. This receptor chain uses TRBV28 and TRBJ2-3; D gene: possibly TRBD1, on 5 matching bases. V is reduced by 7 bases and J by 1 base, leaving a spacing of 9 bases between them. Sequences MDHEN (CDR1) and SYDVKM (CDR2) are obtained from the germline V gene. Counted from cysteine to phenylalanine, this CDR3 has 13 amino acids. The read is trimmed to its CDR3 DNA, 39 bases read in frame from base 1.